Listed below are T cell receptor beta chains from one sample, sequenced in a study of blood T cell repertoires in COVID-19. The method was immunoSEQ multiplex PCR; TCRdb's version includes in-frame clones alone and lacks a portion of them. Of 210,000 or so clones listed, around 84% are singletons. The sequenced sample consisted of PBMCs or T cells enriched from blood (not recorded which). The source is a man aged 25-45 years with acute COVID-19. The CDR3 runs from the conserved cysteine through the conserved F or W. A D gene is named only where the DNA matches it firmly. Expanded clones get a size class; other rows say once, few or many, or leave the size out.

NA	NA	TRBV11-2	TRBJ1-1	TGTGCCAGCAGCTTAAGGGAGGGCACTGAAGCTTTCTTT	CASSLREGTEAFF
NA	NA	TRBV7-3	TRBJ2-1	TGTGCCAGCAGCCCCCCAAACTCGAATGAGCAGTTCTTC	CASSPPNSNEQFF
TRBD1	NA	TRBV6-5	TRBJ1-2	TGTGCCAGCAGCCGGGGACAGCAGAACTATGGCTACACCTTC	CASSRGQQNYGYTF
NA	once	TRBV30	TRBJ2-2	TGTGCCTGGACCCAACTCGGGGAGCTGTTTTTT	CAWTQLGELFF
TRBD1	NA	TRBV5-1	TRBJ1-4	TGCGCCAGCAGCTCCGCCGGGACAGGGGATCGCGAAAAACTGTTTTTT	CASSSAGTGDREKLFF
NA	many	TRBV7-9	TRBJ1-6	TGTGCCAGCAGCCCAGGACACCGAGATTCACCCCTCCACTTT	CASSPGHRDSPLHF
TRBD1	NA	TRBV4-1	TRBJ2-7	TGCGCCAGCAGCCGGGACAGCTCCTACGAGCAGTACTTC	CASSRDSSYEQYF
NA	NA	TRBV5-6	TRBJ1-2	TGTGCCAGCAGCTTGTGGTCGGGGGGCTACACCTTC	CASSLWSGGYTF
NA	NA	TRBV29-1	TRBJ1-1	TGCAGCGTTAGAAAGGCGGCTGAAGCTTTCTTT	CSVRKAAEAFF
TRBD2	once	TRBV5-1	TRBJ2-3	TGCGCCAGCAGCTCGGGACTAGCGGGGGGAGGCACAGATACGCAGTATTTT	CASSSGLAGGGTDTQYF
NA	NA	TRBV28	TRBJ1-1	TGTGCCAGCAGTTTCGAGACTGAAGCTTTCTTT	CASSFETEAFF
TRBD2	once	TRBV5-4	TRBJ2-1	TGTGCCAGCAGCTTGGATGGGGCGGGGGGCCCGAGCTCCTACAATGAGCAGTTCTTC	CASSLDGAGGPSSYNEQFF
TRBD2	once	TRBV6-2/TRBV6-3	TRBJ2-5	TGTGCCAGCAGTTACGAGGAGCGGGGACAAGAGACCCAGTACTTC	CASSYEERGQETQYF
NA	NA	TRBV5-1	TRBJ2-7	TGCGCCAGCAGCTTGGAGAACCCCGGGGACGAGCAGTACTTC	CASSLENPGDEQYF
TRBD1	once	TRBV10-3	TRBJ1-6	TGTGCCATCAGTGCCACACTCCGGGACAGGGGGACAAAACCCCTCCACTTT	CAISATLRDRGTKPLHF
NA	NA	TRBV10-3	TRBJ1-5	TGTGCCATCAGTCCTGGCGGGGGCCCCAATCAGCCCCAGCATTTT	CAISPGGGPNQPQHF
TRBD1	NA	TRBV18	TRBJ1-2	TGTGCCAGCTCACCCCCCCACGGCCAGGGGGCTCATGGCTACACCTTC	CASSPPHGQGAHGYTF
TRBD1	NA	TRBV10-3	TRBJ1-2	TGTGCCATATCAGGGGGCGAACCAAATAACTATGGCTACACCTTC	CAISGGEPNNYGYTF
TRBD2	NA	TRBV3-1/TRBV3-2	TRBJ2-5	TGTGCCAGCAGCCGACTAGCGGGGTCACAAGAGACCCAGTACTTC	CASSRLAGSQETQYF
NA	NA	TRBV9	TRBJ1-5	TGTGCCAGCAGCGGCTCGGGCAATCAGCCCCAGCATTTT	CASSGSGNQPQHF
NA	few	TRBV5-7	TRBJ2-7	TGTGCCAGCAGCCATCGGGCAGGGGACCCCTACGAGCAGTACTTC	CASSHRAGDPYEQYF
TRBD1	NA	TRBV5-1	TRBJ1-4	TGCGCCAGCAGCGGGGACAGGGACAGCCGGGGTGAAAAACTGTTTTTT	CASSGDRDSRGEKLFF
TRBD1	many	TRBV9	TRBJ2-7	TGTGCCAGCAGCCCAGGACAGGCTTCCTACGAGCAGTACTTC	CASSPGQASYEQYF
NA	NA	TRBV12-5	TRBJ2-1	TGTGCTAGTGGTTTACAGACCCTCTACAATGAGCAGTTCTTC	CASGLQTLYNEQFF
TRBD2	NA	TRBV5-1	TRBJ2-5	TGCGCCAGCAGCTCGGCACTAGCGGGTTCTCAAGAGACCCAGTACTTC	CASSSALAGSQETQYF
NA	NA	TRBV5-5	TRBJ1-1	TGTGCCAGCAGCTTTATATACAGTGCGAACACTGAAGCTTTCTTT	CASSFIYSANTEAFF
NA	NA	TRBV6-5	TRBJ1-2	TGTGCCAGCAGTTACCTCGAAAAAAGACAGGATGGCTACACCTTC	CASSYLEKRQDGYTF